The sequence of this T cell receptor (beta chain) was determined in a study of regulatory dendritic cells for organ transplantation. Study at large: LPS was added to dendritic cell cultures on day 6.

The germline gives CDR1 SGHRS, CDR2 YFSETQ. CDR3 size: 14 residues. The assay was immunoSEQ multiplex PCR, and TCRdb's table has in-frame clones only and misses some. The sample includes about 17,000 clones, 65% to 80% of them seen just once. Sorted subsets were CFSE-labeled and cultured four to six days with allogeneic dendritic cells. This clone has only one observation. Its antigen is not known. V usage is TRBV5-1 and J usage is TRBJ2-5; maybe TRBD2 (6 bases). The last part of the DNA fits TRBJ2-7 better; the J call may be wrong. The specimen sequenced was memory CD4+ T cells from blood cultured with regulatory dendritic cells. As to subset: CD45RO+ memory T cells. The TCR comes from a human donor in good health. CDR3 sequence: CASSLDGSSYEQYF. The CDR3, as DNA: TGCGCCAGCAGCTTGGACGGGAGCTCCTACGAGCAGTACTTC.